What follows are 25 T cell receptor beta chains derived from one specimen sequenced in a study of blood T cell repertoires in COVID-19. Profiled with immunoSEQ multiplex PCR; TCRdb holds only in-frame clones, not every one. The sample has 100,000 to 120,000 clones; nearly 90% are singletons. Sequencing was carried out using peripheral blood. The receptors were sampled from a human donor in a cohort sampled during active COVID-19.

The chain is built from TRBV25-1 and TRBJ1-2, with 9 nucleotides matching TRBD1. J gave up 3 bases and V 6 bases, and 5 bases lay outside the gene matches. The CDR3 contains 14 residues. Per the germline V gene, CDR1 is MGHDK and CDR2 is SYGVNS. CDR3 loop: CASSRQGVDYGYTF. The CDR3 DNA reads TGTGCCAGCAGCCGACAGGGGGTGGACTATGGCTACACCTTC.

The rearrangement uses TRBV28 and TRBJ2-5; 11 bases are a match to TRBD2. The germline V gene encodes CDR1 MDHEN and CDR2 SYDVKM. V shed 1 base, J shed 5 bases, and the junction held 9 bases outside the gene matches. CDR3 length: 17 amino acids. As DNA, the CDR3 is TGTGCCAGCAGTTTATTTTTCCTAGCGGGAGGCGCTGAGACCCAGTACTTC. It encodes CASSLFFLAGGAETQYF.

The count of this clone is one. The rearrangement joins TRBV6-4 to TRBJ2-7; weak D call: TRBD2 (6 bases). The CDR3 extends over 18 amino acids. CDR1 is MRHNA and CDR2 is SNTAGT in the germline V gene. The ends were cut back, 1 base at V and 5 bases at J, with 24 bases in the middle. CDR3 nucleotide sequence: TGTGCCAGCAGTGACTTCGGGGCAGGGAGGCCCCATTGGGACGAGCAGTACTTC. Translation: CASSDFGAGRPHWDEQYF.

This rearrangement joins TRBV9 to TRBJ2-2, with D perhaps matching TRBD2 (5 bases). Germline V gene data show CDR1 as SGDLS and CDR2 as YYNGEE. V was clipped by 4 bases and J by 1 base, with 14 bases between them. The CDR3 extends over 16 amino acids. The CDR3 reads CASSPRGLGNTGELFF. DNA for the CDR3: TGTGCCAGCAGCCCGAGAGGGCTGGGGAACACCGGGGAGCTGTTTTTT.

This clone was counted only a few times. The chain links TRBV9 to TRBJ1-1; 7 positions agree with TRBD1. V was pared by 4 bases and J by 4 bases, with 10 bases of the junction left unmatched. The V gene's germline CDR1 is SGDLS and CDR2 YYNGEE. The CDR3 has 15 residues. The CDR3 coding sequence is TGTGCCAGCAGCCGGGACAGCGGAGGGAGCACTGAAGCTTTCTTT. It specifies CASSRDSGGSTEAFF.

The chain has TRBV5-1 and TRBJ2-2, with 12 bases identical to TRBD2. Germline V gives CDR1 SGHRS, CDR2 YFSETQ. V lost 9 bases and J lost 0; bases outside the gene matches: 6. The CDR3 covers 16 residues. The DNA of the CDR3 is TGCGCCACCCGGACTAGCGGGACCTCGAACACCGGGGAGCTGTTTTTT. Translated, it gives CATRTSGTSNTGELFF.

The V gene is TRBV5-1, the J gene TRBJ2-5; TRBD2 matches at 7 bases. There are 14 residues in the CDR3. Germline CDR1 is SGHRS and CDR2 is YFSETQ. Trimming took 1 base from V and 3 from J; bases not matched to a gene: 3. CDR3 residues: CASSLNGGKETQYF. As DNA, the CDR3 is TGCGCCAGCAGCTTGAACGGGGGGAAAGAGACCCAGTACTTC.

The chain uses TRBV10-2 and TRBJ2-7, with a tentative D call TRBD1 (8 bases). The CDR3 totals 15 residues. Trimming removed 7 bases at V and 0 bases at J, with 16 bases between. Germline assignment: CDR1 WSHSY and CDR2 SAAADI. The CDR3 DNA follows: TGCGCCAGCACCACACAGGGGGGGAGCTCCTACGAGCAGTACTTC. Translation gives CASTTQGGSSYEQYF.

The genes are TRBV7-2 and TRBJ2-7; D perhaps matches TRBD2 (5 bases). CDR3 length: 13 amino acids. Trimming left V 1 base short and J 2 bases short, with 6 bases between. Germline CDR1 SGHTA, CDR2 FQGNSA. This chain's CDR3 is CASSLDGTYEQYF. The CDR3 nucleotides are TGTGCCAGCAGCTTAGACGGGACCTACGAGCAGTACTTC.

This chain uses TRBV5-1 with TRBJ1-3; D possibly corresponds to TRBD1 (5 bases). The CDR3 sequence is 16 residues long. With 2 bases removed from V and 0 bases from J, the gap between germline ends came to 12 bases. CDR1 and CDR2 (germline): SGHRS, YFSETQ. The CDR3 nucleotides are TGCGCCAGCAGCTTAGGGGCTGTGAGCTCTGGAAACACCATATATTTT. Residues: CASSLGAVSSGNTIYF. Full variable domain (missing parts from reference TRBV5-1 and TRBJ1-3): KAGVTQTPRYLIKTRGQQVTLSCSPISGHRSVSWYQQTPGQGLQFLFEYFSETQRNKGNFPGRFSGRQFSNSRSEMNVSTLELGDSALYLCASSLGAVSSGNTIYFGEGSWLTVV.

This clone has a handful of counts. An end of the junction differs from the germline gene, which may be a read error. V gene TRBV2 combines with J gene TRBJ1-1; D perhaps matches TRBD1 (6 bases). The CDR3 contains 14 residues. Per the germline V gene, CDR1 is SNHLY and CDR2 is FYNNEI. The CDR3 loop reads CASSLDRLKTEAFF. DNA for the CDR3: TGTGCCAGCAGTTTAGACAGGCTGAAAACTGAAGCTTTCTTT.

The genes are TRBV7-6 and TRBJ2-2; D might be TRBD1 (5 bases). CDR1 and CDR2 (germline): SGHVS, FNYEAQ. This CDR3 is built from 16 residues. Trimming shortened V by 0 bases and J by 7 bases, and 15 bases separated the two germline ends. The CDR3, as DNA: TGTGCCAGCAGCTTAGCCCCGCAGGGTACGGTCGGGGAGCTGTTTTTT. Translation gives CASSLAPQGTVGELFF.

The gene calls are TRBV5-8 and TRBJ1-5, with 7 bases lining up with TRBD1. Per the germline V gene, CDR1 is SGHTS and CDR2 is YDEGEE. V shed 5 bases, J shed 4 bases, and the junction held 9 bases outside the gene matches. This CDR3 spans 15 amino acids. The CDR3 spells CASRRTGALNQPQHF. The CDR3 coding sequence is TGTGCCAGCAGACGTACAGGGGCGTTGAATCAGCCCCAGCATTTT.

The chain employs TRBV28 and TRBJ2-3; TRBD2 matches 10 bases. The CDR3 has 16 residues. V lost 4 bases to trimming and J lost 1 base; unmatched junction nucleotides: 5. The germline V gene has CDR1 MDHEN and CDR2 SYDVKM. The CDR3: CASSSPGTSGTDTQYF. CDR3 sequence (DNA): TGTGCCAGCAGTTCACCCGGGACTAGCGGCACAGATACGCAGTATTTT.

The V and J genes are TRBV2 and TRBJ1-1; D is perhaps TRBD1 (5 bases). Germline CDR1 reads SNHLY; CDR2 reads FYNNEI. CDR3 size: 13 residues. Trimming shortened V by 5 bases and J by 1 base, and 8 bases separated the two germline ends. In nucleotides, the CDR3 is TGTGCCAGCAGTCTGGGGGGGAACACTGAAGCTTTCTTT. As protein: CASSLGGNTEAFF.

This clone was detected only a few times. The chain joins TRBV2 to TRBJ1-1; the D gene is possibly TRBD1 (6 bases). V was clipped by 5 bases and J by 9 bases, with 10 bases between them. Per the germline V gene, CDR1 is SNHLY and CDR2 is FYNNEI. The CDR3 length is 11 residues. The CDR3 nucleotides read TGTGCCAGCAGTTTACAGGGAAAAGCTTTCTTT. Encoded protein: CASSLQGKAFF.

This sequence joins TRBV27 and TRBJ2-7; 9 bases are shared with TRBD2. The CDR3 length is 14 residues. Germline trimming cut 3 bases from V and 4 bases from J; bases unmatched to any gene: 4. Germline CDR1 MNHEY, CDR2 SMNVEV (reference sequence). This CDR3 is CASSFAGGAYEQYF. CDR3 DNA: TGTGCCAGCAGTTTCGCGGGAGGGGCATACGAGCAGTACTTC.

This rearrangement joins TRBV5-1 to TRBJ2-7; 9 nucleotides match TRBD1. This CDR3 has 14 residues. Germline values: CDR1 SGHRS, CDR2 YFSETQ. V lost 3 bases and J lost 3; bases outside the gene matches: 4. The CDR3 sequence is CASSWDRAGYEQYF. DNA for the CDR3: TGCGCCAGCAGCTGGGACAGGGCCGGCTACGAGCAGTACTTC. Looking up the rest from reference TRBV5-1 and TRBJ2-7 gives the full variable domain: KAGVTQTPRYLIKTRGQQVTLSCSPISGHRSVSWYQQTPGQGLQFLFEYFSETQRNKGNFPGRFSGRQFSNSRSEMNVSTLELGDSALYLCASSWDRAGYEQYFGPGTRLTVT.

V gene TRBV5-1 combines with J gene TRBJ2-3; TRBD2 agrees at 7 bases. CDR3 length: 16 amino acids. V was pared by 0 bases and J by 0 bases, with 4 bases of the junction left unmatched. Germline CDR1 is SGHRS and CDR2 is YFSETQ. CDR3 residues: CASSLEAGTSTDTQYF. CDR3 DNA: TGCGCCAGCAGCTTGGAAGCGGGGACTAGCACAGATACGCAGTATTTT.

The chain links TRBV10-1 to TRBJ2-3; 8 bases are shared with TRBD1. This CDR3 is built from 14 residues. CDR1 and CDR2 from the germline V gene are WNHNN and SYGVQD (reference sequence). Trimming at V came to 6 bases and at J to 4 bases, leaving 6 bases not matched to a gene. CDR3 loop: CASSRGLGADTQYF. The CDR3 DNA reads TGCGCCAGCAGCAGGGGGCTAGGGGCAGATACGCAGTATTTT.

The chain recombines TRBV10-2 with TRBJ2-3, with 7 bases aligning to TRBD1. The CDR3 is made up of 18 amino acids. Trimming removed 0 bases from V and 2 bases from J; junction bases left unmatched: 11. Germline CDR1 is WSHSY and CDR2 is SAAADI. In DNA form, the CDR3 reads TGCGCCAGCAGTGAGTCCGGAACCGGGACAGAGTACACAGATACGCAGTATTTT. Translated, it gives CASSESGTGTEYTDTQYF.

This clone was counted once. The gene calls are TRBV5-1 and TRBJ2-3; TRBD2 is a possible D gene (6 bases). The CDR3 runs to 14 residues. The germline V and J ends were trimmed by 0 bases and 4 bases, with 9 bases remaining between them. The germline V gene has CDR1 SGHRS and CDR2 YFSETQ. CDR3 nucleotides: TGCGCCAGCAGCTTGGGGGGACTTGCAGATACGCAGTATTTT. Encoded protein: CASSLGGLADTQYF.

Written as DNA, the CDR3 is TGTGCCAGCAGTTGGACTAGCGGGAGTTTCATCACGTACTTC. Residues: CASSWTSGSFITYF. V gene TRBV28 combines with J gene TRBJ2-7, with 13 bases aligning to TRBD2. V trimming: 4 bases; J trimming: 12 bases; junction bases outside the gene matches: 9. Germline lookup yields CDR1 MDHEN and CDR2 SYDVKM. The CDR3 extends over 14 amino acids.

The gene calls are TRBV28 and TRBJ2-7, with a tentative D call TRBD1 (6 bases). Germline assignment: CDR1 MDHEN and CDR2 SYDVKM. This CDR3 has 18 residues. Trimming removed 1 base from V and 1 base from J, with 20 bases in between. CDR3 nucleotides: TGTGCCAGCAGTTTATACCCCTATAGGGGGTCAGGGTCCTACGAGCAGTACTTC. Its protein is CASSLYPYRGSGSYEQYF.

The chain recombines TRBV19 with TRBJ2-4; 8 bases align to TRBD1. This CDR3 is built from 15 residues. Germline V lookup: CDR1 LNHDA, CDR2 SQIVND (reference sequence). The junction had 3 bases not matched to a gene; V was cut back by 1 base and J by 4 bases. The CDR3 is CASSIGTGTKNIQYF. The CDR3 DNA reads TGTGCCAGTAGTATAGGGACAGGGACAAAAAACATTCAGTACTTC.